This T cell receptor beta chain emerged from a study of blood T cell repertoires in COVID-19. About the study: Acute and convalescent COVID-19 specimens originated in the United States, Italy and Spain. PBMCs, B-cell-depleted T cells, or T cells were the source of the cDNA or gDNA that made up the material.

CDR3 length: 15 amino acids. The germline V gene encodes CDR1 SGHRS and CDR2 YFSETQ. V gave up 4 bases and J gave up 2 bases; unmatched junction bases: 6. Participants reported their clinical history, and cohort assignment relied on those reports. Recovery meant two consecutive negative NP/OP PCR tests, professional clearance, or resolved symptoms. With respect to this clone: Other DNA sequences from this sample encode an identical CDR3 as well.

Produced via immunoSEQ multiplex PCR; TCRdb's table is partial and in-frame only. Among about 480,000 clones listed, 70% to 90% were seen once. This TCR was recovered from a woman aged 55-69 years who had recovered from COVID-19. The sample taken for sequencing was PBMCs or T cells enriched from blood (not recorded which). V usage is TRBV5-1 and J usage is TRBJ1-5, with 7 bases lining up with TRBD1. CDR3 loop: CASSLDGQGNQPQHF. CDR3 in DNA: TGCGCCAGCAGCCTGGACGGACAGGGCAATCAGCCCCAGCATTTT.